This T cell receptor (beta chain) is drawn from a study of cytomegalovirus exposure and HLA in healthy donors. PCR primers comprised 60 Vbeta and 13 Jbeta primers. Clones were read by immunoSEQ multiplex PCR, and TCRdb kept only the in-frame ones, dropping some. Of roughly 150,000 clones listed, more than 60% are singletons. The CDR3 loop spans 14 amino acids. V dropped 3 bases and J dropped 6 bases, with 14 bases sitting between them. Germline V lookup: CDR1 SNHLY, CDR2 FYNNEI. The V call is TRBV2, the J call TRBJ1-2, with D perhaps TRBD1 (6 bases). The receptor comes from a young man in good health and CMV-seropositive. Material: PBMCs. The CDR3 region is CASSEVTGPHGYTF. The CDR3 DNA is TGTGCCAGCAGTGAGGTGACAGGCCCACATGGCTACACCTTC.